Shown below are 26 T cell receptor beta chains from a single sample sequenced in a study of human T cells and chemical hapten exposure. Time point noted: pre-sensitization, week 0. Treatment: therapeutic diphenylcyclopropenone sensitization with weekly scalp DPC. Via MiXCR, TCRdb re-called the RACE reads, giving one row per CDR3 protein. The data hold over 300,000 distinct CDR3 sequences, with roughly 4.6% observed a single time. The input for sequencing was whole blood, taken in connection with sensitization to the hapten diphenylcyclopropenone (DPC). Every receptor here comes from a woman aged 45-59 years with alopecia areata. Some clones in this sample may be carry-over from other donors' samples.

This clonotype was observed at least ten times. The V call is TRBV7-9, the J call TRBJ1-4; TRBD1 agrees at 8 bases. From germline, CDR1 is SEHNR and CDR2 FQNEAQ (reference sequence). With 5 bases clipped from V and 4 bases from J, the junction kept 3 bases outside the gene matches. The CDR3 contains 14 residues. This CDR3 reads CASSETGVNEKLFF. CDR3 DNA: TGTGCCAGCAGCGAGACAGGGGTTAATGAAAAACTGTTTTTT.

The table lists this clonotype with many counts. The chain combines TRBV10-3 with TRBJ2-5; D not resolved. Germline V lookup: CDR1 ENHRY, CDR2 SYGVKD. The ends were cut back, 3 bases at V and 5 bases at J, with 4 bases in the middle. CDR3 size: 11 residues. The CDR3 bases are TGTGCCATCAGTGATCGGGAGACCCAGTACTTC. Translated: CAISDRETQYF.

This clonotype was observed at least ten times. The chain couples TRBV6-2 or TRBV6-3 to TRBJ2-7; TRBD2 matches 7 bases. CDR3 length equals 12 residues. Germline assignment: CDR1 MNHEY and CDR2 SVGEGT. V dropped 2 bases and J dropped 6; count of bases not matched to a gene: 1. CDR3 sequence reads: CASSYGGGEQYF. CDR3 in DNA: TGTGCCAGCAGTTACGGCGGGGGCGAGCAGTACTTC.

V and J are TRBV6-5 and TRBJ1-6; TRBD1 matches at 9 bases. Germline-derived CDR1 and CDR2 are MNHEY and SVGAGI. This CDR3 region has 16 residues. Trimming cost V 6 bases and J 4 bases; bases outside gene matches: 7. The CDR3: CASRDRGPDYNSPLHF. The DNA of the CDR3 is TGTGCCAGCAGGGACAGGGGACCCGATTATAATTCACCCCTCCACTTT.

This clonotype has at least ten counts. This chain uses TRBV18 with TRBJ1-3; no reliable D call. Germline V gene sequence: CDR1 KGHSH, CDR2 LQKENI. This CDR3 is 13 amino acids long. Trimming removed 3 bases from V and 4 bases from J, with 7 bases in between. The CDR3 nucleotides are TGTGCCAGCTCACCCTACAAGGGAAACACCATATATTTT. Amino acid sequence: CASSPYKGNTIYF.

V usage is TRBV20-1 and J usage is TRBJ2-1, with D uncertain. The CDR3 covers 15 residues. Trimming pared 0 bases from V and 1 base from J, leaving 10 bases between. Germline assignment: CDR1 DFQATT and CDR2 SNEGSKA (reference sequence). The CDR3 coding sequence is TGCAGTGCTAGAGATTTGGGGAATTCCTACAATGAGCAGTTCTTC. The encoded protein is CSARDLGNSYNEQFF.

This clonotype was seen many times. V and J are TRBV3-1 and TRBJ2-3, with 7 bases identical to TRBD2. CDR1 is LGHDT and CDR2 is YNNKEL in the germline V gene (reference sequence). J lost 8 bases, V lost 4 bases, and 9 bases had no gene match. This CDR3 region has 14 residues. Here the CDR3 DNA reads TGTGCCAGCAGCCCGACTAGCAGCGGAGTTACGCAGTATTTT. Its translation: CASSPTSSGVTQYF.

This clonotype was seen ten or more times. V and J are TRBV5-6 and TRBJ2-3, with a tentative D call TRBD2 (6 bases). Germline V gene lookup returns CDR1 SGHDT and CDR2 YYEEEE. This CDR3 is built from 15 residues. Trimming pared 5 bases from V and 2 bases from J, leaving 15 bases between. CDR3 in DNA: TGTGCCAGCAGTCCCTTAGCGGAGGTCACAGATACGCAGTATTTT. Its translation: CASSPLAEVTDTQYF.

This clonotype was seen at least ten times. CDR3 bases: TGCGCCAGCAGCTTAGTAGCGGGAGTCGACGAGCAGTACTTC. This sequence encodes CASSLVAGVDEQYF. The chain recombines TRBV5-1 with TRBJ2-7; the match to TRBD2 covers 9 bases. Germline V CDR1 and CDR2: SGHRS, YFSETQ. J gave up 5 bases and V 2 bases, and 5 bases lay outside the gene matches. The CDR3 runs 14 residues.

This clonotype was counted at least ten times. The gene calls are TRBV6-5 and TRBJ1-2; 8 bases agree with TRBD1. The V and J ends lost 7 bases and 9 bases, in that order; junction bases with no gene match: 10. Looked up from germline, CDR1 is MNHEY and CDR2 is SVGAGI. The CDR3 extends over 13 amino acids. The CDR3, as DNA: TGTGCCAGCACCAGAGGGGACAGGTCAAGCTACACCTTC. Encoded protein: CASTRGDRSSYTF.

This clonotype was seen many times. The V call is TRBV7-6, the J call TRBJ2-1; D possibly corresponds to TRBD2 (7 bases). The V gene lost 0 bases and the J gene lost 5 bases, with 11 bases spanning the gap. CDR3 length equals 15 residues. Germline-derived CDR1 and CDR2 are SGHVS and FNYEAQ. CDR3 protein: CASSLAGGPNNEQFF. As DNA, the CDR3 is TGTGCCAGCAGCTTAGCGGGGGGGCCTAACAATGAGCAGTTCTTC.

This clonotype occurred many times. The genes are TRBV7-3 and TRBJ2-5, with D maybe TRBD1 (6 bases). Trimming removed 6 bases from V and 5 bases from J, with 19 bases in between. The CDR3 contains 15 residues. CDR1 and CDR2 from the germline V gene are SGHTA and FQGTGA. CDR3 bases: TGTGCCAGCAGAAGGGGGAGTACCCCCGGCGAGACCCAGTACTTC. Protein: CASRRGSTPGETQYF.

Ten or more counts support this clonotype. This chain connects TRBV7-2 to TRBJ2-3, with 11 bases aligning to TRBD2. The CDR3 is 16 residues long. The trim removed 5 bases at V and 2 bases at J, leaving 6 bases unmatched. In germline, CDR1 is SGHTA, CDR2 FQGNSA. The CDR3 nucleotides are TGTGCCAGCAGCCCCGTAGCGGGAGGGACCACAGATACGCAGTATTTT. Its translation is CASSPVAGGTTDTQYF.

This clonotype was recorded a few times. The chain is built from TRBV12-3 or TRBV12-4 and TRBJ2-1, with TRBD1 matching over 7 bases. The CDR3 contains 13 residues. J lost 5 bases, V lost 5 bases, and 3 bases had no gene match. CDR3 nucleotide sequence: TGTGCCAGCAGTGGACAGGTGAACAATGAGCAGTTCTTC. Its translation is CASSGQVNNEQFF.

This clonotype was detected ten times or more. V is TRBV28 and J is TRBJ2-1; TRBD1 matches at 10 bases. Germline assignment: CDR1 MDHEN and CDR2 SYDVKM. J lost 6 bases, V lost 3 bases, and 8 bases had no gene match. This CDR3 comprises 16 residues. The CDR3 region has the DNA TGTGCCAGCAGTTTCCCCGGACAGGGGGAGGGCAATGAGCAGTTCTTC. Translating gives CASSFPGQGEGNEQFF. The full variable domain, with the rest looked up from reference TRBV28 and TRBJ2-1, is DVKVTQSSRYLVKRTGEKVFLECVQDMDHENMFWYRQDPGLGLRLIYFSYDVKMKEKGDIPEGYSVSREKKERFSLILESASTNQTSMYLCASSFPGQGEGNEQFFGPGTRLTVL.

This clonotype was seen ten or more times. This sequence joins TRBV20-1 and TRBJ2-3; 9 bases map to TRBD2. The ends lost 5 bases at V and 1 base at J; junction bases unmatched: 4. The germline gives CDR1 DFQATT, CDR2 SNEGSKA (reference sequence). This CDR3 region has 14 residues. The CDR3: CSAPRTSGTDTQYF. DNA for the CDR3: TGCAGTGCTCCCCGGACTAGCGGCACAGATACGCAGTATTTT.

This clonotype was seen many times. The chain is built from TRBV5-1 and TRBJ2-1; 8 nucleotides line up with TRBD2. Germline V CDR1 and CDR2: SGHRS, YFSETQ. With V trimmed by 0 bases and J by 3 bases, 2 bases remained unmatched. This CDR3 comprises 15 residues. CDR3: CASSLGSGGYNEQFF. The CDR3 region has the DNA TGCGCCAGCAGCTTGGGCAGCGGGGGCTACAATGAGCAGTTCTTC. The variable domain in full, with the rest retrieved from reference TRBV5-1 and TRBJ2-1, is KAGVTQTPRYLIKTRGQQVTLSCSPISGHRSVSWYQQTPGQGLQFLFEYFSETQRNKGNFPGRFSGRQFSNSRSEMNVSTLELGDSALYLCASSLGSGGYNEQFFGPGTRLTVL.

The CDR3 loop reads CASSEGQGYGYTF. The CDR3 DNA reads as TGTGCCAGCAGCGAGGGGCAGGGCTATGGCTACACCTTC. This chain links TRBV9 with TRBJ1-2, with a possible D match to TRBD1 (5 bases). From germline, CDR1 is SGDLS and CDR2 YYNGEE. The CDR3 is made up of 13 amino acids. Trimming cost V 3 bases and J 4 bases, with 10 bases left between them.

The chain links TRBV6-1 to TRBJ1-2; D uncertain. Trimming took off 6 bases at V and 4 bases at J, with 15 bases between the two ends. The V gene's germline CDR1 is MNHNS and CDR2 SASEGT. The CDR3 contains 14 residues. The CDR3 DNA is TGTGCCAGCAGCCTCGAGGTCCCACTCTATGGCTACACCTTC. Protein: CASSLEVPLYGYTF.

There are many counts of this clonotype. J is TRBJ1-1 and V is TRBV5-1, with a weak D call TRBD1 (6 bases). The germline CDR1 and CDR2 sequences are SGHRS and YFSETQ. Trimming removed 3 bases from V and 1 base from J, with 13 bases in between. CDR3 length: 15 residues. The CDR3 bases are TGCGCCAGCAGCTCTTTAGACAGGTCGAACACTGAAGCTTTCTTT. This gives the protein CASSSLDRSNTEAFF.

This clonotype was counted only a few times. The V call is TRBV12-3 or TRBV12-4, the J call TRBJ2-7; weak D call: TRBD1 (5 bases). The CDR3 runs 15 residues. Trimming pared 2 bases from V and 2 bases from J, leaving 13 bases between. DNA for the CDR3: TGTGCCAGCAGTTTAAGGCTAGGGGAAACCTACGAGCAGTACTTC. It codes for CASSLRLGETYEQYF.

In its sample, this clonotype was seen a few times. This chain joins TRBV11-2 and TRBJ2-7; TRBD1 agrees at 9 bases. Unmatched junction bases numbered 19, after V lost 3 bases and J lost 4 bases. The CDR3 covers 19 residues. CDR1 is SGHAT and CDR2 is FQNNGV in the germline V gene. As DNA, the CDR3 is TGTGCCAGCAGCTTTGTTACAGGGGGCGCGGGGAGGGATTATTACGAGCAGTACTTC. Translating gives CASSFVTGGAGRDYYEQYF.

On this clonotype: At one of its ends the junction is not consistent with the germline gene, which may arise from a read error. The rearrangement joins TRBV3-1 to TRBJ2-2; tentatively, D is TRBD1 (6 bases). In germline, CDR1 is LGHDT, CDR2 YNNKEL (reference sequence). There are 13 residues in the CDR3. The CDR3: CASSPGGTVELFF. CDR3 sequence (DNA): TGTGCCAGCAGCCCTGGGGGCACCGTGGAGCTGTTTTTT. The variable domain in full, completed from reference TRBV3-1 and TRBJ2-2, reads DTAVSQTPKYLVTQMGNDKSIKCEQNLGHDTMYWYKQDSKKFLKIMFSYNNKELIINETVPNRFSPKSPDKAHLNLHINSLELGDSAVYFCASSPGGTVELFFGEGSRLTVL.

This clonotype was found many times. The V call is TRBV20-1, the J call TRBJ2-3; TRBD1 agrees at 7 bases. This CDR3 comprises 13 residues. The trim removed 2 bases at V and 1 base at J, leaving 0 bases unmatched. Germline loops: CDR1 DFQATT, CDR2 SNEGSKA (reference sequence). This CDR3 is CSARQGGTDTQYF. The CDR3 nucleotides read TGCAGTGCTAGACAGGGGGGCACAGATACGCAGTATTTT.

At least ten counts were recorded for this clonotype. This chain joins TRBV29-1 and TRBJ2-3; D not certain. This CDR3 is 12 amino acids long. The V end lost 3 bases, the J end lost 6 bases, and 10 bases lay between the germline ends. Germline CDR1 and CDR2: SQVTM and ANQGSEA. The CDR3 DNA sequence: TGCAGCGTTGACGAGGCGGCGGATACGCAGTATTTT. Protein sequence: CSVDEAADTQYF.

This chain connects TRBV20-1 to TRBJ1-1, with 10 bases aligning to TRBD1. This CDR3 is 14 amino acids long. Germline CDR1 and CDR2: DFQATT and SNEGSKA (reference sequence). Germline trimming cut 1 base from V and 4 bases from J; bases unmatched to any gene: 3. The CDR3 loop reads CSARGDRGITEAFF. CDR3 in DNA: TGCAGTGCTAGAGGGGACAGGGGTATCACTGAAGCTTTCTTT.